This T cell receptor beta chain was found in a study of blood T cells in healthy people across ages. Broader study findings: The CMV status of each donor remained undetermined, and this could have confounded shifts in expanded clonotypes. While age rose, TCR beta diversity per million T cells dropped in a roughly linear way.

Drawn from each donor were approximately 9.2 milliliters of peripheral blood. Together with a sample-barcoded 5' primer, a J-beta primer mix was included in a second PCR lasting roughly 7 to 11 cycles. Every cDNA was tagged by a template-switch adaptor with 12 random nucleotides. From the 5' RACE reads, TCRdb called clonotypes with MiXCR, one entry per CDR3 protein. The sample has more than 1 million distinct CDR3 sequences; 45% are singletons. Points on this clonotype: Its cognate antigen is unknown.

The CDR3 loop spans 14 amino acids. The germline V gene has CDR1 WSHSY and CDR2 SAAADI. The chain couples TRBV10-2 to TRBJ2-4, with D possibly matching TRBD1 (6 bases). With the DNA end fitting TRBJ2-7 better, the J assignment may be wrong. Sequenced input: blood. This TCR came from a woman in her fifties or sixties in good health. This chain's CDR3 is CASRKDSSHYEQYF. The CDR3 DNA follows: TGCGCCAGCAGGAAGGACAGTTCACACTACGAGCAGTACTTC.